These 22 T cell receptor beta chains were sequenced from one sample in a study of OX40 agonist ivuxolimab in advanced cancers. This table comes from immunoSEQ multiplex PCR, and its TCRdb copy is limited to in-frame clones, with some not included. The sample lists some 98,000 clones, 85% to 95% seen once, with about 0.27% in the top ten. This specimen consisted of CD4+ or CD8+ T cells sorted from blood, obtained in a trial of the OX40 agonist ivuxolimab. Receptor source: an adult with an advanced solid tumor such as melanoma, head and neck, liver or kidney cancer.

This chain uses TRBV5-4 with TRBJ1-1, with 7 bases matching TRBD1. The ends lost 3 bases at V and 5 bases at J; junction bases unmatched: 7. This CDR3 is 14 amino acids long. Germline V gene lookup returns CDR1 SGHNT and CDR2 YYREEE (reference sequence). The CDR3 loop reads CASSSQGLVTEAFF. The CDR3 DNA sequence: TGTGCCAGCAGCTCACAGGGGTTGGTGACTGAAGCTTTCTTT.

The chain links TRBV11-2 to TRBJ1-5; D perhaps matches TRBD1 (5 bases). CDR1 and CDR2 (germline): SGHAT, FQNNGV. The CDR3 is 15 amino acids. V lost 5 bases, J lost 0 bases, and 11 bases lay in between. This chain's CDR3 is CASSRSRDSNQPQHF. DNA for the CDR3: TGTGCCAGCAGCAGATCCAGGGATAGCAATCAGCCCCAGCATTTT.

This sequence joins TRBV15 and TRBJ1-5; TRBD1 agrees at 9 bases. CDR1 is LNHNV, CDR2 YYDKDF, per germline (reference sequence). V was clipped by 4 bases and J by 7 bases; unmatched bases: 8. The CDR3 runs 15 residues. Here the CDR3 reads CATSKIQGAGQPQHF. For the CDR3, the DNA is TGTGCCACCAGCAAGATACAGGGGGCCGGGCAGCCCCAGCATTTT.

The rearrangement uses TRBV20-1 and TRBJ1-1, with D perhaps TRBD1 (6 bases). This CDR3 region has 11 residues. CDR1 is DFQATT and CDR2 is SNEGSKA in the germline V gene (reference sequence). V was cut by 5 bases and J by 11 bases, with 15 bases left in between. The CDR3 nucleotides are TGCAGTGCTGGAAGTACAGGGAACGCTTTCTTT. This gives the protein CSAGSTGNAFF.

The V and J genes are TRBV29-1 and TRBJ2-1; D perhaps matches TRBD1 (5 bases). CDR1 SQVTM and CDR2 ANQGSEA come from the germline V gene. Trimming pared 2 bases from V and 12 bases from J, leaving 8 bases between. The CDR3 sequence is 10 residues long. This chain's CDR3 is CSVERQGQFF. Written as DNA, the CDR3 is TGCAGCGTTGAAAGGCAGGGGCAGTTCTTC.

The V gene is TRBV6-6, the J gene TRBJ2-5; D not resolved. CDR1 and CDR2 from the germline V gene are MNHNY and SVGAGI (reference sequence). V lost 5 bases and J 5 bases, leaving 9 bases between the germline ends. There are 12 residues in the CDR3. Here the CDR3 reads CASSRVAETQYF. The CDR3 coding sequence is TGTGCCAGCAGTAGGGTAGCTGAGACCCAGTACTTC.

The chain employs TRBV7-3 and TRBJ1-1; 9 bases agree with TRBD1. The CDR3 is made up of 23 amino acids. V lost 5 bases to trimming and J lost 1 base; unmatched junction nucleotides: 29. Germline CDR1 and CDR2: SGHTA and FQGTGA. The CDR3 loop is CASSIKVSVWGQGRRSKNTEAFF. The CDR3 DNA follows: TGTGCCAGCAGCATAAAGGTGAGTGTTTGGGGACAGGGAAGAAGGAGCAAGAACACTGAAGCTTTCTTT. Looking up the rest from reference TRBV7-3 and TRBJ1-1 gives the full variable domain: GAGVSQTPSNKVTEKGKYVELRCDPISGHTALYWYRQSLGQGPEFLIYFQGTGAADDSGLPNDRFFAVRPEGSVSTLKIQRTERGDSAVYLCASSIKVSVWGQGRRSKNTEAFFGQGTRLTVV.

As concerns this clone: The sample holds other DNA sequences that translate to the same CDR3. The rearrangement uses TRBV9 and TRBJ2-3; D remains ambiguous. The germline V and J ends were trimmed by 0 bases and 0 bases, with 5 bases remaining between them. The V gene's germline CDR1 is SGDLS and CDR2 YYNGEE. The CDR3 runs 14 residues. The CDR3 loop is CASSVAPSTDTQYF. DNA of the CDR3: TGTGCCAGCAGCGTAGCACCTAGCACAGATACGCAGTATTTT.

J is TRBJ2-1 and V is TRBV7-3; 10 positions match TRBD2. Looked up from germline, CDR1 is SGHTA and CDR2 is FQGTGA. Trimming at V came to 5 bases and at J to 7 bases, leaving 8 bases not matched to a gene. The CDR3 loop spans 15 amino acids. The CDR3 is CASSEAGTSANEQFF. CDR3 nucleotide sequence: TGTGCCAGCAGCGAAGCCGGGACTAGCGCGAATGAGCAGTTCTTC.

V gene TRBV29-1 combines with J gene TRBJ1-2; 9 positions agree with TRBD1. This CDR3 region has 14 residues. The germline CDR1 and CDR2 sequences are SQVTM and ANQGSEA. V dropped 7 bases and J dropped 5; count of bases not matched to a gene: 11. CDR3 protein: CSALGQGVMYGYTF. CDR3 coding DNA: TGCAGCGCCCTGGGACAGGGCGTAATGTATGGCTACACCTTC.

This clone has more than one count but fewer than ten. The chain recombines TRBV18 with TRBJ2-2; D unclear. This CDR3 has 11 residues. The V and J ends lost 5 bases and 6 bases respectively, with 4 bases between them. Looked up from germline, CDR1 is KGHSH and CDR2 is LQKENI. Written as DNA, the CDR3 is TGTGCCAGCTCAGGGGCCGGGGAGCTGTTTTTT. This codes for CASSGAGELFF.

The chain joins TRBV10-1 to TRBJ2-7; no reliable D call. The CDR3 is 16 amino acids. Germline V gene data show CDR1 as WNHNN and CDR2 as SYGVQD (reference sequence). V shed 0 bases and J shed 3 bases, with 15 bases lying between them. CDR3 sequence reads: CASSESIPKVNYEQYV. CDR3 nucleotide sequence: TGCGCCAGCAGTGAGTCGATACCTAAGGTTAACTACGAGCAGTACGTC.

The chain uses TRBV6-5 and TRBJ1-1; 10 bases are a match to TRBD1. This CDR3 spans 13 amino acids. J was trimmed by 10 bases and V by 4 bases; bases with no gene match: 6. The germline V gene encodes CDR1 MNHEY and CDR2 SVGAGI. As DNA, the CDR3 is TGTGCCAGCAGTTTGGGACAGGGGTATGGAGCTTTCTTT. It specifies CASSLGQGYGAFF.

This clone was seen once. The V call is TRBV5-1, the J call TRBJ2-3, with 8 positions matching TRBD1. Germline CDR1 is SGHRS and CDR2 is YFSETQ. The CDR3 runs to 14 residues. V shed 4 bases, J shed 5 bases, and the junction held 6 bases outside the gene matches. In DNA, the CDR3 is TGCGCCAGCAGCAGAGGACAGGGCCAAGATACGCAGTATTTT. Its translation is CASSRGQGQDTQYF.

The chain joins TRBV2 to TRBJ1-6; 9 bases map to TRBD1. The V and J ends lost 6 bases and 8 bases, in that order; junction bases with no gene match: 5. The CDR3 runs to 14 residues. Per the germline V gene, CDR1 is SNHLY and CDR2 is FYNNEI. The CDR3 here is CASRGTGIYSPLHF. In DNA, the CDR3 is TGTGCCAGCAGAGGGACAGGGATTTATTCACCCCTCCACTTT.

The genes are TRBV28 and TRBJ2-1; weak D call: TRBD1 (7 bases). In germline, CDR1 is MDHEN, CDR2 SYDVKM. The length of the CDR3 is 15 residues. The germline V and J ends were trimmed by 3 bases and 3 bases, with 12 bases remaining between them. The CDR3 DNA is TGTGCCAGCAGTTTGAAGCAGGGGGGCTACAATGAGCAGTTCTTC. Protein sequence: CASSLKQGGYNEQFF. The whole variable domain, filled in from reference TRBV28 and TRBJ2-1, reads DVKVTQSSRYLVKRTGEKVFLECVQDMDHENMFWYRQDPGLGLRLIYFSYDVKMKEKGDIPEGYSVSREKKERFSLILESASTNQTSMYLCASSLKQGGYNEQFFGPGTRLTVL.

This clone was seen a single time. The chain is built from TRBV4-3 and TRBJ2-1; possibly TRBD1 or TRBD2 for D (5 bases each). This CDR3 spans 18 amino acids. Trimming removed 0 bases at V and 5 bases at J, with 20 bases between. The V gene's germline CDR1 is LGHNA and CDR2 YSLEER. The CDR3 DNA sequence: TGCGCCAGCAGCCAAGAGCCCCTCCGGTGGGGGAGACACAATGAGCAGTTCTTC. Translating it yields CASSQEPLRWGRHNEQFF.

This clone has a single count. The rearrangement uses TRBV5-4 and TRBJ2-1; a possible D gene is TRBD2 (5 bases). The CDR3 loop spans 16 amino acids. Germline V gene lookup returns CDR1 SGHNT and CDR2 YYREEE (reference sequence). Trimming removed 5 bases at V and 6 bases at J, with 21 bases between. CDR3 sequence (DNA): TGTGCCAGCAGTCGCCTAGCATTAGAATCCCTCAATGAGCAGTTCTTC. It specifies CASSRLALESLNEQFF.

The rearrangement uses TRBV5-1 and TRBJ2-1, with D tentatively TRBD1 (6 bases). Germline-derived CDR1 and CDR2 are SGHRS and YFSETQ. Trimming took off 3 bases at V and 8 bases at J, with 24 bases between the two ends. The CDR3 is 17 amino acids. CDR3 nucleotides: TGCGCCAGCAGCTGGGGGCCCGGGTCACTATTCGTCGATGAGCAGTTCTTC. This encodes CASSWGPGSLFVDEQFF.

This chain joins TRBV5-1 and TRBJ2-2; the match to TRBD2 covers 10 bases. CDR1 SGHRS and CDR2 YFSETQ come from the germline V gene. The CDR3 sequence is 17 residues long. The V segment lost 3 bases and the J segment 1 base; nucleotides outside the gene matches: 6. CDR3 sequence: CASSYSIAGGNTGELFF. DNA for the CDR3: TGCGCCAGCAGCTATTCGATAGCGGGAGGGAACACCGGGGAGCTGTTTTTT.

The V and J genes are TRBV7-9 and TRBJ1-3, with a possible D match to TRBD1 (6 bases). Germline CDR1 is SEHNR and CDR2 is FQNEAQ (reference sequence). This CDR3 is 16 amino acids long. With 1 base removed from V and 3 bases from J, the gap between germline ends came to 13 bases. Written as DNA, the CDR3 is TGTGCCAGCAGCTTAGAGGCGGGGGCAGGTGGAAACACCATATATTTT. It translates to CASSLEAGAGGNTIYF. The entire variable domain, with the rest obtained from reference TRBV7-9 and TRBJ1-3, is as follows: DTGVSQNPRHKITKRGQNVTFRCDPISEHNRLYWYRQTLGQGPEFLTYFQNEAQLEKSRLLSDRFSAERPKGSFSTLEIQRTEQGDSAMYLCASSLEAGAGGNTIYFGEGSWLTVV.

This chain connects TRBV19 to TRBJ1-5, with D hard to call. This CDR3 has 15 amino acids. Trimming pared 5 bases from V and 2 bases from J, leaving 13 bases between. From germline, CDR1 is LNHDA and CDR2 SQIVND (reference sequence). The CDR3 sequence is CASSPFQARNQPQHF. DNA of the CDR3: TGTGCCAGTAGTCCTTTTCAGGCACGCAATCAGCCCCAGCATTTT. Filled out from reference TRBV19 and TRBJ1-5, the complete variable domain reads DGGITQSPKYLFRKEGQNVTLSCEQNLNHDAMYWYRQDPGQGLRLIYYSQIVNDFQKGDIAEGYSVSREKKESFPLTVTSAQKNPTAFYLCASSPFQARNQPQHFGDGTRLSIL.